These T cell receptor beta chains were read from a single sample in a study of shared clonotypes between healthy human individuals. TCRdb keeps only in-frame clones here, not all; method: immunoSEQ multiplex PCR. The table has 800,000 to 1,200,000 clones, 78% seen once; the top ten hold around 0.47%. The sequenced material came from memory CD4+ T cells from PBMCs. All receptors come from a man younger than 35 in good health. Some clones in this sample may be carry-over from other donors' samples. CDR3s leave out the opening cysteine and the closing phenylalanine or tryptophan.

V,length,J,CDR3
TRBV5-1,12,TRBJ2-1,ASSPQRAYNEQF
TRBV6-1,11,TRBJ1-2,ASSEVRGAGYT
TRBV5-1,12,TRBJ2-3,ASMAAGGTDTQY
TRBV28,12,TRBJ1-2,ASTTAGINYGYT
TRBV28,13,TRBJ2-7,ASSSGTGYSYEQY
TRBV19,11,TRBJ1-1,ASSIGVGAEAF
TRBV5-1,12,TRBJ1-4,ASSLDTGNEKLF
TRBV19,13,TRBJ2-3,ASSKLAGDPDTQY
TRBV25-1,13,TRBJ2-7,ASSESGTGVHEQY
TRBV7-2,10,TRBJ2-7,ASKRTGYEQY
TRBV2,12,TRBJ2-5,ASSPTSGGETQY
TRBV11-2,12,TRBJ1-2,ASRAHGQGYGYT
TRBV5-1,11,TRBJ1-4,ASSDNRGEKLF
TRBV29-1,11,TRBJ1-1,SGCRGLNTEAF
TRBV5-4,12,TRBJ1-1,ASSWGQMNTEAF
TRBV25-1,12,TRBJ2-3,ASSESRSTDTQY
TRBV18,11,TRBJ1-2,ASSLTGYGGYT
TRBV28,13,TRBJ2-3,ASRTYGTQTDTQY
TRBV30,12,TRBJ2-1,AWAVGLAGGPEF
TRBV5-8,13,TRBJ2-3,ASSYSGRDTDTQY
TRBV7-2,13,TRBJ2-7,ASSFGASGGDEQY
TRBV9,12,TRBJ1-2,ASSARRGGGGYT
TRBV7-3,13,TRBJ2-1,ASSPGTSGTHEQF
TRBV30,11,TRBJ2-6,AWKSSGANVLT
TRBV5-1,12,TRBJ2-5,ASSPAGVGETQY
TRBV6-5,14,TRBJ2-1,ASSSGAGGTYNEQF
TRBV9,15,TRBJ2-1,ASSVVKTGGPGNEQF
TRBV28,13,TRBJ2-3,ASSSYGRVTDTQY
TRBV11-2,16,TRBJ2-7,ASSLVRVLAGGGKEQY
TRBV4-2,18,TRBJ1-2,ASSQVESLTGGVRHYGYT
TRBV28,15,TRBJ1-5,ASSQRGGAVGNQPQH
TRBV30,12,TRBJ2-5,AWSDSGRSETQY
TRBV28,14,TRBJ2-7,ASSPNPGRTSYEQY
TRBV6-5,13,TRBJ2-1,ASSYSGDSYNEQF
TRBV7-3,13,TRBJ2-7,ASSSIQGLVSEQY
TRBV27,15,TRBJ1-5,ASSLRAPGQTNQPQH
TRBV6-1,9,TRBJ2-1,ASSESNEQF
TRBV7-8,13,TRBJ2-4,ASSLTIGGKNIQY
TRBV30,11,TRBJ1-5,AWSGQGRQPQH
TRBV28,12,TRBJ2-3,ASSSASGMDTQY